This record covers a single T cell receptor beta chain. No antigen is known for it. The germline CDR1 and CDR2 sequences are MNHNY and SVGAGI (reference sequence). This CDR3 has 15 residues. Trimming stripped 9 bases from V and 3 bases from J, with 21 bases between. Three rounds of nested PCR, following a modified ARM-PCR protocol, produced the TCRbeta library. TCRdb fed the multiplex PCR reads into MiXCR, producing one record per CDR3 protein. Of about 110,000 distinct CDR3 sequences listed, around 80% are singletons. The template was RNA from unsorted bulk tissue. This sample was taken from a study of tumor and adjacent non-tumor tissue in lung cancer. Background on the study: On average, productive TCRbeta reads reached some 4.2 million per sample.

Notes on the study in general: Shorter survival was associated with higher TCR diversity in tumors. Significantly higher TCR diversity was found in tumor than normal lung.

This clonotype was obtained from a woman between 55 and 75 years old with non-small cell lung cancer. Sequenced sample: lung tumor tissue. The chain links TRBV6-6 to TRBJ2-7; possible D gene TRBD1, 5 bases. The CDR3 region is CARSRQTAEDYEQYF. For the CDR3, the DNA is TGTGCCAGGAGTCGCCAGACAGCTGAAGACTACGAGCAGTACTTC.